The 21 T cell receptor beta chains listed next were all sequenced from one sample in a study of T cell responses to AZD1222 COVID-19 vaccine (TCRdb year 2021). Explained via the paper, the time point label denotes: baseline before first vaccination. Library method: the immunoSEQ multiplex PCR assay. This is the immuneACCESS table as TCRdb keeps it, with only in-frame sequences that have V and J called. A part of the clones is gone; compared with another copy, unresolved V genes explain less than half, and the rest is unexplained. The sample table lists 160,000 or so clones, roughly nine tenths of them with a count of one. 1.9% of the sample lies in the top ten. Sequenced material: peripheral blood, taken on day 0 of AZD1222 vaccination. These receptor sequences come from an adult in good health.

The chain joins TRBV12-3 or TRBV12-4 to TRBJ2-5; D not resolved. V was trimmed by 3 bases and J by 4 bases, leaving 3 bases between them. CDR3 length: 11 residues. The CDR3 is CASSFGETQYF. CDR3 nucleotides: TGTGCCAGCAGTTTTGGAGAGACCCAGTACTTC.

V is TRBV9 and J is TRBJ2-5, with D perhaps TRBD1 or TRBD2 (5 bases each). V was cut by 0 bases and J by 3 bases, with 12 bases left in between. CDR1 and CDR2 (germline): SGDLS, YYNGEE. CDR3 length: 15 amino acids. As DNA, the CDR3 is TGTGCCAGCAGCGTAGGGACACGGGGAGAAGAGACCCAGTACTTC. It encodes CASSVGTRGEETQYF.

Remarks on this clone: The junction does not match germline at one end; this may be a read error. The gene calls are TRBV6-2 or TRBV6-3 and TRBJ1-1, with D perhaps matching TRBD1 (5 bases). The CDR3 is 14 residues long. Germline loops: CDR1 MNHEY, CDR2 SVGEGT. In nucleotides, the CDR3 is TGTGCCAGCAGTGGTCCAGGGCTGAACGCTGAAGCTTTCTTT. Protein sequence: CASSGPGLNAEAFF.

The chain couples TRBV9 to TRBJ2-7; perhaps D is TRBD1 or TRBD2 (5 bases each). Looked up from germline, CDR1 is SGDLS and CDR2 is YYNGEE. This CDR3 has 14 amino acids. V was pared by 2 bases and J by 2 bases, with 11 bases between. CDR3 in amino acids: CASSVEGTPYEQYF. CDR3 bases: TGTGCCAGCAGCGTTGAAGGGACGCCCTACGAGCAGTACTTC.

CDR3: CASSTSNPGQYSPLHF. The CDR3 bases are TGTGCCAGCAGTACCTCCAATCCGGGACAGTATTCACCCCTCCACTTT. V gene TRBV6-6 combines with J gene TRBJ1-6; 7 positions match TRBD1. Germline V gene data show CDR1 as MNHNY and CDR2 as SVGAGI (reference sequence). The CDR3 extends over 16 amino acids. The J segment lost 8 bases and the V segment lost 5 bases, leaving 12 bases of the junction unmatched.

The V gene is TRBV7-2, the J gene TRBJ2-1; a possible D gene is TRBD2 (7 bases). The V end lost 1 base, the J end lost 14 bases, and 18 bases lay between the germline ends. Germline CDR1 and CDR2: SGHTA and FQGNSA. The CDR3 has 14 residues. The CDR3 loop is CASSLVRGADLEFF. CDR3 DNA: TGTGCCAGCAGCTTAGTTCGGGGGGCCGACCTAGAGTTCTTC.

The rearrangement joins TRBV28 to TRBJ1-5; 7 nucleotides line up with TRBD1. Looked up from germline, CDR1 is MDHEN and CDR2 is SYDVKM. The trim removed 6 bases at V and 2 bases at J, leaving 7 bases unmatched. CDR3 length equals 15 residues. CDR3 bases: TGTGCCAGCAGACGAACAGGGGAGGGCAATCAGCCCCAGCATTTT. Its translation is CASRRTGEGNQPQHF.

Notes on this clone: At the DNA level, this CDR3 is encoded by other sequences in the same sample as well. The J gene is TRBJ2-7, the V gene TRBV19; D unclear. The germline CDR1 and CDR2 sequences are LNHDA and SQIVND (reference sequence). The CDR3 spans 13 residues. The V gene lost 3 bases and the J gene lost 3 bases, with 9 bases spanning the gap. CDR3: CASSMNRDYEQYF. CDR3 in DNA: TGTGCCAGTAGTATGAACAGAGACTACGAGCAGTACTTC.

The chain is built from TRBV15 and TRBJ1-2; TRBD1 agrees at 8 bases. Trimming removed 7 bases from V and 4 bases from J; junction bases left unmatched: 5. Germline V gene sequence: CDR1 LNHNV, CDR2 YYDKDF (reference sequence). This CDR3 comprises 13 residues. CDR3 DNA: TGTGCCACCAATCCAGACAGGGGCTATGGCTACACCTTC. This translates into CATNPDRGYGYTF.

V usage is TRBV29-1 and J usage is TRBJ1-4, with a weak D call TRBD1 (5 bases). This CDR3 has 12 residues. V was cut by 7 bases and J by 8 bases, with 14 bases left in between. Germline values: CDR1 SQVTM, CDR2 ANQGSEA. CDR3 region: CSAGWGGEKLFF. CDR3 coding DNA: TGCAGCGCTGGATGGGGGGGGGAAAAACTGTTTTTT.

This rearrangement joins TRBV9 to TRBJ1-4; D unclear. V lost 0 bases to trimming and J lost 7 bases, with 13 bases between them. The CDR3 runs 15 residues. CDR1 is SGDLS, CDR2 YYNGEE, per germline. Here the CDR3 reads CASSVGGSQSEKLFF. CDR3 coding DNA: TGTGCCAGCAGCGTAGGAGGATCTCAGAGTGAAAAACTGTTTTTT.

This clone was found once. The chain couples TRBV5-6 to TRBJ1-3; the D gene is possibly TRBD1 (5 bases). This CDR3 has 12 amino acids. Looked up from germline, CDR1 is SGHDT and CDR2 is YYEEEE. V lost 4 bases to trimming and J lost 9 bases, with 11 bases between them. This CDR3 reads CASSEIGATIYF. As DNA, the CDR3 is TGTGCCAGCAGCGAAATTGGGGCCACCATATATTTT.

The gene calls are TRBV6-2 or TRBV6-3 and TRBJ1-1; D unresolved. The V end was cut by 0 bases, the J end by 0 bases, with 8 bases between. CDR1 is MNHEY and CDR2 is SVGEGT in the germline V gene. This CDR3 is 15 amino acids long. The CDR3 sequence: CASSYSNPLNTEAFF. The CDR3 DNA sequence: TGTGCCAGCAGTTACTCGAACCCCTTGAACACTGAAGCTTTCTTT.

The chain employs TRBV16 and TRBJ1-1; D is perhaps TRBD1 (5 bases). Germline values: CDR1 KGHSY, CDR2 FQNENV. V lost 2 bases to trimming and J lost 5 bases, with 12 bases between them. The CDR3 is 14 amino acids. The CDR3 loop is CASSQGQGGTEAFF. Here the CDR3 DNA reads TGTGCCAGCAGCCAAGGGCAGGGAGGAACTGAAGCTTTCTTT.

This sequence joins TRBV7-2 and TRBJ1-5; D possibly corresponds to TRBD1 (5 bases). The CDR3 contains 15 residues. Trimming removed 0 bases from V and 3 bases from J, with 9 bases in between. CDR1 and CDR2 from the germline V gene are SGHTA and FQGNSA. The CDR3 reads CASSLAQGNNQPQHF. The CDR3, as DNA: TGTGCCAGCAGCTTAGCGCAGGGTAACAATCAGCCCCAGCATTTT.

The chain uses TRBV2 and TRBJ1-1; the D is unclear. V was shortened by 1 base and J by 4 bases, with 4 bases between the two germline ends. CDR3 length equals 12 residues. Germline assignment: CDR1 SNHLY and CDR2 FYNNEI. Written as DNA, the CDR3 is TGTGCCAGCAGTGAAGAAATCACTGAAGCTTTCTTT. This translates into CASSEEITEAFF.

This rearrangement joins TRBV18 to TRBJ2-2, with a tentative D call TRBD1 (6 bases). Germline V gene lookup returns CDR1 KGHSH and CDR2 LQKENI. V was clipped by 3 bases and J by 1 base, with 9 bases between them. The CDR3 has 15 residues. The chain's CDR3 is CASSPIQGNTGELFF. The CDR3 DNA reads TGTGCCAGCTCACCTATACAGGGGAACACCGGGGAGCTGTTTTTT.

The V and J genes are TRBV24-1 and TRBJ2-7, with D possibly TRBD2 on 6 matching bases. With 2 bases removed from V and 5 bases from J, the gap between germline ends came to 9 bases. This CDR3 contains 13 residues. In germline, CDR1 is KGHDR, CDR2 SFDVKD. CDR3 sequence reads: CATSDSGRHEQYF. The CDR3 nucleotides read TGTGCCACCAGTGATTCAGGGAGGCACGAGCAGTACTTC.

The gene calls are TRBV9 and TRBJ2-7; TRBD1 matches 10 bases. This CDR3 comprises 15 residues. The germline CDR1 and CDR2 sequences are SGDLS and YYNGEE. The junction had 4 bases not matched to a gene; V was cut back by 0 bases and J by 4 bases. The CDR3 DNA reads TGTGCCAGCAGCGTAGCCGGGACAGGGGATTACGAGCAGTACTTC. Translation: CASSVAGTGDYEQYF.

The chain joins TRBV28 to TRBJ2-7; possibly TRBD1 for D (5 bases). V was trimmed by 5 bases and J by 6 bases, leaving 14 bases between them. The CDR3 has 13 amino acids. Germline V CDR1 and CDR2: MDHEN, SYDVKM. The chain's CDR3 is CASSPKTEAEQYF. CDR3 nucleotide sequence: TGTGCCAGCAGTCCAAAGACAGAAGCCGAGCAGTACTTC.

The chain has TRBV5-1 and TRBJ2-2; possible D gene TRBD1, 5 bases. The CDR3 length is 15 residues. Trimming removed 5 bases at V and 4 bases at J, with 15 bases between. Germline assignment: CDR1 SGHRS and CDR2 YFSETQ. CDR3 residues: CASSSDSSLTGELFF. The DNA of the CDR3 is TGCGCCAGCAGTTCCGACAGCTCGCTCACCGGGGAGCTGTTTTTT.